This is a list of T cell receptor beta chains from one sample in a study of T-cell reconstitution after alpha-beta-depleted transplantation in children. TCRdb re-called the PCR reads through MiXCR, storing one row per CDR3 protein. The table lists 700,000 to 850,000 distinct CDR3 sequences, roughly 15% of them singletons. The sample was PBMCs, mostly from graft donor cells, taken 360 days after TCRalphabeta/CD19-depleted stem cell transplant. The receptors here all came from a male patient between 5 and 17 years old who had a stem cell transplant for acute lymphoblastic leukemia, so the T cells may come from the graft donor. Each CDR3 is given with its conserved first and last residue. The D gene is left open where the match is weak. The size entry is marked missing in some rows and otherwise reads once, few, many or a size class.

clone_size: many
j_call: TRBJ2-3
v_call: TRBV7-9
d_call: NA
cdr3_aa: CASSLYRRVDTQYF
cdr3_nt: TGTGCCAGCAGCTTATACAGGAGGGTCGATACGCAGTATTTT

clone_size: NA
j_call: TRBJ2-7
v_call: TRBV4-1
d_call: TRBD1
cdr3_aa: CASSQDSDREYEQYF
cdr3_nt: TGCGCCAGCAGCCAAGATTCAGACAGGGAATACGAGCAGTACTTC

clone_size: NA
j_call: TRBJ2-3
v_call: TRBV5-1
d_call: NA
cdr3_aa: CASSFPLSTDTQYF
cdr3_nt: TGCGCCAGCAGCTTTCCCCTCAGCACAGATACGCAGTATTTT

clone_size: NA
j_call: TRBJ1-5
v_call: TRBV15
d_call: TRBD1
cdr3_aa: CATSRDLGGGQPQHF
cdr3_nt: TGTGCCACCAGCAGAGATCTAGGGGGCGGTCAGCCCCAGCATTTT

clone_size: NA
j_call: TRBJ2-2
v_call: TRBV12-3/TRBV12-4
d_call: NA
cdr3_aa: CASIIQGRELFF
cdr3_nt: TGTGCCAGCATCATACAGGGCAGGGAGCTGTTTTTT

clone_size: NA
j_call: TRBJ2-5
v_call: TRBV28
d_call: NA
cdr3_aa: CASSFRGRASMRTQYF
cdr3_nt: TGTGCCAGCAGTTTTCGGGGTAGGGCGAGCATGAGGACCCAGTACTTC

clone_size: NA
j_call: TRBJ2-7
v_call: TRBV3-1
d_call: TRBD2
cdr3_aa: CTFSPKREPIYEQYF
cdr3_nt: TGTACCTTCAGCCCCAAGCGGGAGCCGATCTACGAGCAGTACTTC

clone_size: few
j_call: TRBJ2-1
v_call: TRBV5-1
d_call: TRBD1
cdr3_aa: CASSVTPGQGSSYNEQFF
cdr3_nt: TGCGCCAGCAGCGTGACTCCGGGACAGGGCTCATCCTACAATGAGCAGTTCTTC

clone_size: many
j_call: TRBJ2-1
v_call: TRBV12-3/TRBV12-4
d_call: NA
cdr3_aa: CASTSLRTRGGEQFF
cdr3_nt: TGTGCCAGCACCTCCTTAAGAACGAGGGGCGGGGAGCAGTTCTTC

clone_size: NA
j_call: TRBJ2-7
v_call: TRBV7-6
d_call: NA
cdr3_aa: CASSPRALPEQYF
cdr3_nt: TGTGCCAGCAGCCCTAGAGCCTTGCCCGAGCAGTACTTC

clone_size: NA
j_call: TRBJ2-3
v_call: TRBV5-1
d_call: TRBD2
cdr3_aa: CASSFRLAGIGNTQYF
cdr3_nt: TGCGCCAGCAGCTTTAGATTAGCGGGAATAGGAAATACGCAGTATTTT

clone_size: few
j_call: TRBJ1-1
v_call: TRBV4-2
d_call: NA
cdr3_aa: CASSHADFLKNTEAFF
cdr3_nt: TGTGCCAGCAGCCATGCAGACTTTCTTAAGAACACTGAAGCTTTCTTT

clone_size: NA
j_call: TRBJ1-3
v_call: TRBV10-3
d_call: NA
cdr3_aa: CAISDLYGNTIYF
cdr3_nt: TGTGCCATCAGTGACTTGTACGGAAACACCATATATTTT

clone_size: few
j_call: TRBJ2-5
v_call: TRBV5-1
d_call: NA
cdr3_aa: CASSSQGMQTQYF
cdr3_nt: TGCGCCAGCAGCTCCCAGGGAATGCAGACCCAGTACTTC

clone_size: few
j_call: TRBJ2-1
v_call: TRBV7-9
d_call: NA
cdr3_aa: CASSFSGLGGSEQFF
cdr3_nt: TGTGCCAGCAGCTTCTCGGGCCTAGGTGGGAGTGAGCAGTTCTTC

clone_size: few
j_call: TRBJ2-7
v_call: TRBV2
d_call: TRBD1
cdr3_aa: CASHNRGNYEQYF
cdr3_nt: TGTGCCAGCCATAACAGGGGCAACTACGAGCAGTACTTC

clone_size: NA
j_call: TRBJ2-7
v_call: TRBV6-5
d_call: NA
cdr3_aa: CASSFRIVSREEQYF
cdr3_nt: TGTGCCAGCAGTTTTAGAATAGTCTCGCGCGAGGAGCAGTACTTC

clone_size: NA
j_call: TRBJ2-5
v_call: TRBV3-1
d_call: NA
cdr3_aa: CASSLSPPPRETQYF
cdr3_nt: TGTGCCAGCAGCCTAAGTCCACCCCCCCGGGAGACCCAGTACTTC

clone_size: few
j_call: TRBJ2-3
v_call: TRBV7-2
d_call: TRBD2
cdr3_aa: CASSLRATSGADTQYF
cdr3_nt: TGTGCCAGCAGCTTAAGGGCTACTAGCGGGGCAGATACGCAGTATTTT

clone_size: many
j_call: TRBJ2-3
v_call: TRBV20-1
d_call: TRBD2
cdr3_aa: CSARASGSTDTQYF
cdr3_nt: TGCAGTGCTAGAGCTAGCGGGAGCACAGATACGCAGTATTTT

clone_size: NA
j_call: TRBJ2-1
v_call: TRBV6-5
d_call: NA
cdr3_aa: CASSSWEPHRDEQFF
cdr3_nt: TGTGCCAGCAGTTCCTGGGAACCTCACAGGGATGAGCAGTTCTTC

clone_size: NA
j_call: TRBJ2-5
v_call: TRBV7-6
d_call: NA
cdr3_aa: CASSLTGPQETQYF
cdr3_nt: TGTGCCAGCAGTTTGACGGGACCCCAAGAGACCCAGTACTTC

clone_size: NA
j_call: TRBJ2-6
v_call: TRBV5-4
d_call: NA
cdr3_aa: CASTRLKGSGANVLTF
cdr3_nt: TGTGCCAGCACCCGGTTAAAAGGCTCTGGGGCCAACGTCCTGACTTTC

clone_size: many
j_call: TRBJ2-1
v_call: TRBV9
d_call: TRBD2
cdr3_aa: CASSVAPSGRGMDEQFF
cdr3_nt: TGTGCCAGCAGCGTAGCCCCTAGCGGGAGGGGTATGGATGAGCAGTTCTTC